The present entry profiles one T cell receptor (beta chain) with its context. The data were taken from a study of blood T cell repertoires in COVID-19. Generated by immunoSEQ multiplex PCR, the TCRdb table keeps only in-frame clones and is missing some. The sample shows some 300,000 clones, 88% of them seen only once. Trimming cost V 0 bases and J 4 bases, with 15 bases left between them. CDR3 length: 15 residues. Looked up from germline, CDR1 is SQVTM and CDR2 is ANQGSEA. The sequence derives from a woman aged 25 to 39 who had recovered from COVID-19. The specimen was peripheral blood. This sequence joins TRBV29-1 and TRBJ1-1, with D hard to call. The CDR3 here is CSVEELPPFGTEAFF. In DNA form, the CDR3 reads TGCAGCGTTGAAGAACTACCCCCCTTTGGCACTGAAGCTTTCTTT. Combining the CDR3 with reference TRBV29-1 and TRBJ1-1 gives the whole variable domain SAVISQKPSRDICQRGTSLTIQCQVDSQVTMMFWYRQQPGQSLTLIATANQGSEATYESGFVIDKFPISRPNLTFSTLTVSNMSPEDSSIYLCSVEELPPFGTEAFFGQGTRLTVV.